This is a list of T cell receptor beta chains from one sample in a study of blood T cell repertoires in COVID-19. Some clones are missing from TCRdb's copy, which holds only in-frame ones; the method was immunoSEQ multiplex PCR. The sample includes about 99,000 clones, 88% seen only once; the top ten take 2.1%. The source material was peripheral blood. These receptors were taken from a man in his forties or fifties with COVID-19, enrolled during active disease. The CDR3 runs from the conserved cysteine through the conserved F or W. A D gene is named only where the DNA matches it firmly. Clone size, where shown, is once, few, many, or a class for clones that have expanded.

v_gene	d_gene	abundance	j_gene	CDR3aa	CDR3nt
TRBV27	NA	NA	TRBJ1-5	CASSPTGNSNQPQHF	TGTGCCAGCAGTCCTACAGGGAATAGCAATCAGCCCCAGCATTTT
TRBV7-3	NA	NA	TRBJ1-1	CASLGGNRAEAFF	TGTGCCAGCCTCGGGGGGAATAGGGCTGAAGCTTTCTTT
TRBV1	NA	NA	TRBJ1-4	CTSSHPKERDRDSTNEKLFF	TGCACCAGCAGCCACCCCAAAGAAAGGGACAGGGACTCAACTAATGAAAAACTGTTTTTT
TRBV29-1	NA	NA	TRBJ1-1	CSVSRRLKNTEAFF	TGCAGCGTGTCGAGGAGGCTGAAGAACACTGAAGCTTTCTTT
TRBV25-1	NA	NA	TRBJ1-2	CASSEYNGRVNYGYTF	TGTGCCAGCAGTGAATATAATGGCAGGGTTAACTATGGCTACACCTTC
TRBV4-3	NA	NA	TRBJ2-7	CASSQVGASSYEQYF	TGCGCCAGCAGCCAAGTGGGAGCAAGCTCCTACGAGCAGTACTTC
TRBV9	NA	NA	TRBJ2-5	CASSVSAVSETQYF	TGTGCCAGCAGCGTATCAGCGGTATCAGAGACCCAGTACTTC
TRBV12-3/TRBV12-4	NA	NA	TRBJ1-2	CASSFGGHGYTF	TGTGCCAGCAGTTTTGGCGGGCATGGCTACACCTTC
TRBV18	NA	NA	TRBJ1-3	CASSPWSESSGNTIYF	TGTGCCAGCTCACCTTGGTCCGAGAGCTCTGGAAACACCATATATTTT
TRBV11-2	TRBD1	NA	TRBJ1-6	CASSLGTGLNSPLHF	TGTGCCAGCAGCCTAGGGACAGGGCTTAATTCACCCCTCCACTTT
TRBV7-2	NA	NA	TRBJ2-3	CASSHQDWGADTQYF	TGTGCCAGCAGCCACCAGGACTGGGGTGCAGATACGCAGTATTTT
TRBV5-1	NA	NA	TRBJ1-1	CASSLAYTEAFF	TGCGCCAGCAGCTTGGCGTACACTGAAGCTTTCTTT
TRBV7-3	TRBD2	once	TRBJ2-2	CASGAGGPNTGELFF	TGTGCCAGCGGAGCGGGGGGCCCAAACACCGGGGAGCTGTTTTTT
TRBV19	NA	NA	TRBJ1-4	CASSIAVQLSEKLFF	TGTGCCAGTAGTATTGCGGTACAACTATCTGAAAAACTGTTTTTT
TRBV9	TRBD1	NA	TRBJ2-6	CASSSQGRAGANVLTF	TGTGCCAGCAGTTCACAGGGGCGGGCTGGGGCCAACGTCCTGACTTTC
TRBV7-9	TRBD1	NA	TRBJ1-1	CASSLGQGVAEAFF	TGTGCCAGCAGCCTTGGACAGGGAGTAGCTGAAGCTTTCTTT
TRBV20-1	NA	NA	TRBJ2-1	CSASPGREQFF	TGCAGTGCTAGCCCCGGTCGTGAGCAGTTCTTC
TRBV10-2	NA	NA	TRBJ2-3	CASSEAGGGDTQYF	TGCGCCAGCAGTGAAGCAGGGGGAGGAGATACGCAGTATTTT
TRBV30	NA	NA	TRBJ2-5	CAWSLGDQETQYF	TGTGCCTGGAGTCTAGGGGACCAAGAGACCCAGTACTTC
TRBV9	TRBD2	NA	TRBJ2-1	CASSVPTSGRGNEQFF	TGTGCCAGCAGCGTACCCACTAGCGGCCGGGGAAATGAGCAGTTCTTC
TRBV28	TRBD1	NA	TRBJ2-3	CASSETGAQDTQYF	TGTGCCAGCAGTGAGACAGGGGCGCAAGATACGCAGTATTTT
TRBV11-1	NA	NA	TRBJ2-2	CASSAGQGNTGELFF	TGTGCCAGCAGCGCAGGGCAGGGGAACACCGGGGAGCTGTTTTTT
TRBV19	NA	NA	TRBJ1-2	CASSIGGAPNYGYTF	TGTGCCAGTAGTATAGGTGGGGCCCCCAACTATGGCTACACCTTC
TRBV18	TRBD1	once	TRBJ1-1	CASSPEQGKNTEAFF	TGTGCCAGCTCACCAGAACAGGGGAAGAACACTGAAGCTTTCTTT
TRBV6-5	TRBD1	NA	TRBJ1-2	CASSIPGQGHYGYTF	TGTGCCAGCAGTATTCCGGGACAGGGACACTATGGCTACACCTTC
TRBV5-1	NA	NA	TRBJ1-2	CASSLDFTTIDGYTF	TGCGCCAGCAGCTTGGACTTTACGACAATTGACGGCTACACCTTC
TRBV19	TRBD1	NA	TRBJ2-7	CASSRTGGVYEQYF	TGTGCCAGTAGTCGGACAGGGGGAGTTTACGAGCAGTACTTC
TRBV5-6	NA	NA	TRBJ1-1	CASSNSRGVNTEAFF	TGTGCCAGCAGTAACAGTCGGGGGGTGAACACTGAAGCTTTCTTT
TRBV13	TRBD1	NA	TRBJ1-6	CASSQGDNSPLHF	TGTGCCAGCAGTCAGGGGGATAATTCACCCCTCCACTTT
TRBV11-2	TRBD2	NA	TRBJ2-1	CASSARLAGGDYNEQFF	TGTGCCAGCAGCGCAAGACTAGCGGGGGGGGACTACAATGAGCAGTTCTTC
TRBV11-2	NA	once	TRBJ2-3	CASSLENGYTQYF	TGTGCCAGCAGCTTAGAAAACGGGTATACGCAGTATTTT
TRBV7-6	NA	NA	TRBJ1-5	CASSPLPGQGGQSQPQHF	TGTGCCAGCAGCCCCCTCCCTGGCCAGGGCGGCCAGAGTCAGCCCCAGCATTTT
TRBV6-5	NA	NA	TRBJ1-1	CASSKPQGTEAFF	TGTGCCAGCAGTAAGCCGCAGGGCACTGAAGCTTTCTTT
TRBV2	NA	once	TRBJ2-5	CASSVGERETQYF	TGTGCCAGCAGTGTTGGGGAGCGGGAGACCCAGTACTTC
TRBV6-6	TRBD2	NA	TRBJ2-7	CASTSRRGESYEQYF	TGTGCCAGCACCTCGAGGCGGGGGGAATCCTACGAGCAGTACTTC
TRBV5-1	NA	NA	TRBJ1-1	CASSFSEGDTEAFF	TGCGCCAGCAGCTTCTCCGAAGGGGACACTGAAGCTTTCTTT
TRBV15	NA	NA	TRBJ2-5	CATSRNRLETQYF	TGTGCCACCAGCAGAAACAGGTTGGAGACCCAGTACTTC
TRBV4-2	NA	NA	TRBJ2-2	CASSQFRNTGELFF	TGTGCCAGCAGCCAGTTCCGGAACACCGGGGAGCTGTTTTTT
TRBV9	TRBD1	NA	TRBJ2-2	CASSVTGGANTGELFF	TGTGCCAGCAGCGTGACAGGGGGCGCGAACACCGGGGAGCTGTTTTTT
TRBV9	NA	NA	TRBJ1-5	CASNSGGGSQPQHF	TGTGCCAGCAACAGCGGGGGAGGGAGTCAGCCCCAGCATTTT
TRBV11-2	TRBD1	NA	TRBJ1-1	CASSPRDRPGSEAFF	TGTGCCAGCAGCCCCCGGGACAGGCCGGGGAGTGAAGCTTTCTTT
TRBV2	NA	NA	TRBJ2-7	CASSESPSSYEQYF	TGTGCCAGCAGTGAATCTCCCAGCTCCTACGAGCAGTACTTC
TRBV4-2	TRBD1	NA	TRBJ1-2	CASSQAPGQGADYGYTF	TGTGCCAGCAGCCAGGCTCCTGGACAGGGGGCTGACTATGGCTACACCTTC
TRBV7-8	TRBD1	NA	TRBJ1-2	CASSPGTGLTSNYGYTF	TGTGCCAGCAGCCCCGGGACAGGGCTCACGTCTAACTATGGCTACACCTTC
TRBV12-3/TRBV12-4	TRBD1	NA	TRBJ2-1	CASSRDRAHEQFF	TGTGCCAGCAGCCGGGACAGGGCCCATGAGCAGTTCTTC
TRBV5-1	NA	NA	TRBJ1-1	CASRDNQGLNTEAFF	TGCGCCAGCAGAGACAACCAGGGGCTGAACACTGAAGCTTTCTTT
TRBV6-5	NA	NA	TRBJ1-6	CASSYSSRGGPSPLHF	TGTGCCAGCAGTTACTCGTCACGGGGGGGCCCTTCACCCCTCCACTTT
TRBV28	TRBD2	NA	TRBJ2-7	CASSDGGGTYEQYF	TGTGCCAGCAGTGACGGCGGGGGAACCTACGAGCAGTACTTC
TRBV24-1	TRBD2	NA	TRBJ2-1	CATSEASGPTYNEQFF	TGTGCCACCAGTGAGGCTAGCGGCCCAACCTACAATGAGCAGTTCTTC
TRBV6-2/TRBV6-3	NA	NA	TRBJ1-5	CASSYGRTLNQPQHF	TGTGCCAGCAGTTACGGGCGAACGCTTAATCAGCCCCAGCATTTT
TRBV7-2	NA	NA	TRBJ1-1	CASSLDRAARTEAFF	TGTGCCAGCAGCTTAGACAGGGCGGCCCGCACTGAAGCTTTCTTT
TRBV7-8	NA	NA	TRBJ2-2	CASSSAGLPGKNTGELFF	TGTGCCAGCAGCTCCGCCGGGTTGCCCGGGAAGAACACCGGGGAGCTGTTTTTT
TRBV7-9	NA	NA	TRBJ1-2	CASSLGGGGYTF	TGTGCCAGCAGCTTAGGAGGGGGTGGCTACACCTTC